The 8 T cell receptor beta chains reported below all come from one sample, sequenced in a study of early T cells in non-severe SARS-CoV-2 infection. TCRdb itself ran the 5' RACE reads through MiXCR, one entry per CDR3 protein. The sample has about 62,000 distinct CDR3 sequences; roughly a tenth are singletons. Specimen: whole blood. The receptors come from an adult who was a healthcare worker with PCR-confirmed SARS-CoV-2 infection or an uninfected control (not recorded which).

This clonotype turned up a few times. The chain employs TRBV20-1 and TRBJ2-5; D not certain. The germline CDR1 and CDR2 sequences are DFQATT and SNEGSKA (reference sequence). Trimming removed 6 bases at V and 7 bases at J, with 18 bases between. The CDR3 sequence is 13 residues long. DNA for the CDR3: TGCAGTGCCCCCCGAACAGCCGGATGGACCCAGTACTTC. Translated: CSAPRTAGWTQYF.

This clonotype was seen many times. V usage is TRBV2 and J usage is TRBJ2-3, with TRBD2 identical over 9 bases. CDR1 SNHLY and CDR2 FYNNEI come from the germline V gene. Unmatched junction bases numbered 1, after V lost 6 bases and J lost 3 bases. CDR3 size: 13 residues. The CDR3, as DNA: TGTGCCAGCAGGACTAGCGGTACAGATACGCAGTATTTT. It translates to CASRTSGTDTQYF.

The rearrangement uses TRBV20-1 and TRBJ2-2; D perhaps matches TRBD2 (5 bases). The germline CDR1 and CDR2 sequences are DFQATT and SNEGSKA (reference sequence). There are 15 residues in the CDR3. V was pared by 0 bases and J by 3 bases, with 11 bases between. CDR3 sequence (DNA): TGCAGTGCTAGAGAGGACTCCAGTCACACCGGGGAGCTGTTTTTT. It codes for CSAREDSSHTGELFF.

This clonotype came up many times. This chain links TRBV4-1 with TRBJ1-5, with 7 positions matching TRBD1. This CDR3 is built from 14 residues. With 3 bases clipped from V and 7 bases from J, the junction kept 6 bases outside the gene matches. Germline CDR1 and CDR2: MGHRA and YSYEKL. CDR3 DNA: TGCGCCAGCAGCCACACAGGGGAAGGGCAGCCCCAGCATTTT. Protein sequence: CASSHTGEGQPQHF.

The genes are TRBV6-1 and TRBJ2-7; weak D call: TRBD1 (6 bases). CDR3 size: 15 residues. V was cut by 6 bases and J by 0 bases, with 15 bases left in between. The germline V gene has CDR1 MNHNS and CDR2 SASEGT. For the CDR3, the DNA is TGTGCCAGCAGCGGGACATACCCCAGCTCCTACGAGCAGTACGTC. Translated, it gives CASSGTYPSSYEQYV.

The rearrangement uses TRBV7-2 and TRBJ2-1; 9 bases match TRBD2. This CDR3 has 16 residues. In germline, CDR1 is SGHTA, CDR2 FQGNSA. The J segment lost 5 bases and the V segment lost 6 bases, leaving 11 bases of the junction unmatched. This CDR3 reads CASSSQRAGGNNEQFF. Here the CDR3 DNA reads TGTGCCAGCAGTTCCCAACGGGCGGGGGGGAACAATGAGCAGTTCTTC.

The chain joins TRBV14 to TRBJ2-3; D is perhaps TRBD1 (6 bases). CDR1 and CDR2 from the germline V gene are SGHDN and FVKESK. V gave up 0 bases and J gave up 5 bases, with 15 bases separating them. The CDR3 is 16 amino acids. The CDR3 region is CASSQDSVRGGDTQYF. The CDR3 nucleotides are TGTGCCAGCAGCCAAGATTCGGTCAGGGGCGGAGATACGCAGTATTTT. Combining the CDR3 with reference TRBV14 and TRBJ2-3 gives the whole variable domain EAGVTQFPSHSVIEKGQTVTLRCDPISGHDNLYWYRRVMGKEIKFLLHFVKESKQDESGMPNNRFLAERTGGTYSTLKVQPAELEDSGVYFCASSQDSVRGGDTQYFGPGTRLTVL.

The gene calls are TRBV5-5 and TRBJ1-1; TRBD1 might be the D (6 bases). The germline V gene encodes CDR1 SGHKS and CDR2 YYEKEE (reference sequence). The V end was cut by 4 bases, the J end by 0 bases, with 13 bases between. This CDR3 is built from 15 residues. CDR3 in amino acids: CASSQGTDMNTEAFF. CDR3 coding DNA: TGTGCCAGCAGCCAGGGGACGGACATGAACACTGAAGCTTTCTTT.